This TCR beta chain comes out of a study of blood T cells in healthy people across ages. Study-wide results and limits: Changes seen in expanded clonotypes were possibly confounded by donor CMV status left unknown.

About this clonotype itself: The antigen is unknown.

It was with a sample-barcoded 5' primer and a J-beta primer mix that a second PCR of roughly 7 to 12 cycles was run. TCRdb re-analysed the 5' RACE reads in MiXCR, keeping a single row per CDR3 protein. The table records hundreds of thousands of distinct CDR3 sequences, roughly 44% of them present only once. The CDR3 spans 12 residues. The V gene lost 0 bases and the J gene lost 4 bases, with 4 bases spanning the gap. The germline gives CDR1 SGHTA, CDR2 FQGNSA. Healthy Caucasian individuals from Russia aged about 6 to 90 served as donors. No fewer than 5 micrograms of total RNA were isolated from every sample.

The chain has TRBV7-2 and TRBJ2-7, with D unclear. The specimen was blood. The source of this sequence is a man in his sixties in good health. CDR3 protein: CASSLAEYEQYF. The CDR3 nucleotides read TGTGCCAGCAGCTTAGCGGAATACGAGCAGTACTTC.